The 15 T cell receptor beta chains below come from one sample, sequenced in a study of PD-1 blockade in classical Hodgkin lymphoma (dated by TCRdb to 2020 to 2022). Library construction relied on the immunoSEQ multiplex PCR assay. What TCRdb holds here is the immuneACCESS table cut down to in-frame rearrangements. Part of the clones is not present; checked against another copy, under half of the missing clones reflect an unresolved V gene, and the others are unexplained. Here the sample has about 64,000 clones; roughly 92% occur a single time. The leading ten clones occupy around 8% of the sample. This specimen's time point label, interpreted: cycle 4 day 1 (C4D1), after less than 7 weeks of nivolumab. Every trial patient had relapsed after autologous stem cell transplantation, and cohorts A, B and C differed in prior brentuximab vedotin exposure. This sample comprised peripheral blood mononuclear cells (PBMCs), obtained before the fourth cycle of nivolumab. These receptors all come from a human donor with classical Hodgkin lymphoma.

The chain links TRBV16 to TRBJ1-1; D not certain. Germline-derived CDR1 and CDR2 are KGHSY and FQNENV. The CDR3 is made up of 12 amino acids. Trimming shortened V by 3 bases and J by 5 bases, and 7 bases separated the two germline ends. The CDR3 reads CASSQSRTEAFF. CDR3 DNA: TGTGCCAGCAGCCAGAGTAGGACTGAAGCTTTCTTT.

This chain uses TRBV7-9 with TRBJ2-5, with TRBD1 matching 9 bases. CDR3 size: 14 residues. The trim removed 2 bases at V and 9 bases at J, leaving 7 bases unmatched. Germline V gene lookup returns CDR1 SEHNR and CDR2 FQNEAQ (reference sequence). The CDR3 protein is CASSLLGQGSSQYF. The CDR3 DNA is TGTGCCAGCAGCTTACTGGGACAGGGTAGTTCCCAGTACTTC.

This clone was detected once. The chain combines TRBV28 with TRBJ1-5, with 9 bases identical to TRBD1. In germline, CDR1 is MDHEN, CDR2 SYDVKM. This CDR3 contains 18 residues. Trimming removed 5 bases from V and 0 bases from J; junction bases left unmatched: 11. The CDR3 sequence is CASSPTGTGLYSNQPQHF. As DNA, the CDR3 is TGTGCCAGCAGTCCAACTGGGACAGGGCTTTATAGCAATCAGCCCCAGCATTTT. The variable domain in full, with the rest retrieved from reference TRBV28 and TRBJ1-5, is DVKVTQSSRYLVKRTGEKVFLECVQDMDHENMFWYRQDPGLGLRLIYFSYDVKMKEKGDIPEGYSVSREKKERFSLILESASTNQTSMYLCASSPTGTGLYSNQPQHFGDGTRLSIL.

The CDR3 loop reads CASSYGQGGQPQHF. CDR3 bases: TGTGCCAGCAGTTACGGTCAGGGCGGGCAGCCCCAGCATTTT. The genes are TRBV6-5 and TRBJ1-5; maybe TRBD1 (5 bases). The germline V and J ends were trimmed by 2 bases and 7 bases, with 12 bases remaining between them. Per germline, CDR1 MNHEY and CDR2 SVGAGI. CDR3 size: 14 residues.

This chain links TRBV7-6 with TRBJ2-7; a possible D gene is TRBD2 (5 bases). Germline V gene lookup returns CDR1 SGHVS and CDR2 FNYEAQ. V was trimmed by 1 base and J by 5 bases, leaving 12 bases between them. The CDR3 length is 14 residues. The CDR3 protein is CASSLDGIEDEQYF. The CDR3 bases are TGTGCCAGCAGCTTAGACGGGATCGAGGACGAGCAGTACTTC.

The V and J genes are TRBV28 and TRBJ2-1, with TRBD1 matching 7 bases. This CDR3 spans 16 amino acids. V gave up 6 bases and J gave up 5 bases; unmatched junction bases: 13. Germline lookup yields CDR1 MDHEN and CDR2 SYDVKM. CDR3 DNA sequence: TGTGCCAGCAGCCCTCGACAGGGTGAATCGGACAATGAGCAGTTCTTC. Its translation: CASSPRQGESDNEQFF.

The gene calls are TRBV4-2 and TRBJ2-7; possible D gene TRBD1, 6 bases. This CDR3 spans 14 amino acids. Trimming removed 0 bases at V and 2 bases at J, with 8 bases between. The V gene's germline CDR1 is LGHNA and CDR2 YNFKEQ. The CDR3 nucleotides are TGTGCCAGCAGCCAAGATAGGGACACCTACGAGCAGTACTTC. Its protein is CASSQDRDTYEQYF.

V is TRBV7-8 and J is TRBJ1-2; maybe TRBD1 (6 bases). CDR1 is SGHVS, CDR2 FQNEAQ, per germline. V was pared by 5 bases and J by 0 bases, with 16 bases between. The CDR3 runs 16 residues. The CDR3 DNA reads as TGTGCCAGCAGCCGTTCCAGGGGTGATGCTAACTATGGCTACACCTTC. This sequence encodes CASSRSRGDANYGYTF.

In regard to this clone: This sample includes further DNA sequences coding for the same CDR3. J is TRBJ2-7 and V is TRBV28; D unclear. The CDR3 consists of 11 residues. The germline CDR1 and CDR2 sequences are MDHEN and SYDVKM. Trimming shortened V by 6 bases and J by 7 bases, and 10 bases separated the two germline ends. DNA of the CDR3: TGTGCCAGCAGCCCCCGACATGAGCAGTACTTC. It yields the protein CASSPRHEQYF. Looking up the rest from reference TRBV28 and TRBJ2-7 gives the full variable domain: DVKVTQSSRYLVKRTGEKVFLECVQDMDHENMFWYRQDPGLGLRLIYFSYDVKMKEKGDIPEGYSVSREKKERFSLILESASTNQTSMYLCASSPRHEQYFGPGTRLTVT.

The chain links TRBV5-1 to TRBJ2-2; D not certain. Germline CDR1 SGHRS, CDR2 YFSETQ. The CDR3 length is 14 residues. Trimming removed 4 bases from V and 1 base from J, with 8 bases in between. The CDR3 sequence is CASSPTGNTGELFF. In DNA, the CDR3 is TGCGCCAGCAGCCCGACGGGGAACACCGGGGAGCTGTTTTTT.

This clone was counted between two and nine times. V gene TRBV20-1 combines with J gene TRBJ2-5, with a weak D call TRBD2 (6 bases). This CDR3 spans 11 amino acids. Germline V gene data show CDR1 as DFQATT and CDR2 as SNEGSKA (reference sequence). With 5 bases removed from V and 4 bases from J, the gap between germline ends came to 8 bases. The CDR3 protein is CSARLGETQYF. Written as DNA, the CDR3 is TGCAGTGCTCGACTAGGAGAGACCCAGTACTTC.

As DNA, the CDR3 is TGTGCCAGCAGCCAAGTACCGTCTGTCTATGGCTACACCTTC. Translated, it gives CASSQVPSVYGYTF. The chain is built from TRBV14 and TRBJ1-2, with no clear D. The CDR3 extends over 14 amino acids. Trimming removed 1 base at V and 4 bases at J, with 10 bases between. CDR1 is SGHDN and CDR2 is FVKESK in the germline V gene. The whole variable domain, filled in from reference TRBV14 and TRBJ1-2, reads EAGVTQFPSHSVIEKGQTVTLRCDPISGHDNLYWYRRVMGKEIKFLLHFVKESKQDESGMPNNRFLAERTGGTYSTLKVQPAELEDSGVYFCASSQVPSVYGYTFGSGTRLTVV.

This clone was recorded only once. V usage is TRBV27 and J usage is TRBJ2-7, with D possibly matching TRBD1 (5 bases). The ends were cut back, 5 bases at V and 0 bases at J, with 11 bases in the middle. The CDR3 has 14 residues. CDR1 and CDR2 (germline): MNHEY, SMNVEV (reference sequence). Here the CDR3 DNA reads TGTGCCAGCAGTCCACAGGAGCGCTCCTACGAGCAGTACTTC. This translates into CASSPQERSYEQYF.

The V gene is TRBV28, the J gene TRBJ2-7; the match to TRBD1 covers 11 bases. The germline V gene encodes CDR1 MDHEN and CDR2 SYDVKM. V dropped 5 bases and J dropped 6; count of bases not matched to a gene: 9. CDR3 length: 15 amino acids. CDR3 sequence reads: CASSLTGTGGSEQYF. DNA for the CDR3: TGTGCCAGCAGTCTGACCGGGACAGGGGGTTCCGAGCAGTACTTC.

The V gene is TRBV4-2, the J gene TRBJ2-1; tentatively, D is TRBD2 (5 bases). V shed 0 bases and J shed 4 bases, with 16 bases lying between them. This CDR3 contains 17 residues. In germline, CDR1 is LGHNA, CDR2 YNFKEQ. The CDR3 loop reads CASSQDVGGSHYNEQFF. The DNA of the CDR3 is TGTGCCAGCAGCCAAGATGTTGGTGGGAGCCATTACAATGAGCAGTTCTTC.